Listed below are T cell receptor beta chains from one sample, sequenced in a study of blood T cell repertoires in COVID-19. Measured with immunoSEQ multiplex PCR; TCRdb has only the in-frame clones, and not every one. The sample includes roughly 570,000 clones, less than 90% of them seen just once. The sample was peripheral blood. The receptors were gathered from a woman in her 50s with COVID-19, enrolled during active disease. Each CDR3 is given with its conserved first and last residue. Each record gives: J gene, D gene, clone size, V gene, CDR3 DNA, CDR3 protein. A D gene is named only where the DNA matches it firmly. Only part of the rows carry a size: once, few, many, or a class if the clone is expanded.

TRBJ2-1,NA,NA,TRBV28,TGTGCCAGCAGCGACAGCGATGAGCAGTTCTTC,CASSDSDEQFF
TRBJ1-4,NA,NA,TRBV19,TGTGCCAGTAGTCCCCAGGGCCAGGGATTTAATGAAAAACTGTTTTTT,CASSPQGQGFNEKLFF
TRBJ2-7,NA,NA,TRBV7-9,TGTGCCAGCAGCCTTCAGGGTTCCGACGAGCAGTACTTC,CASSLQGSDEQYF
TRBJ1-2,NA,NA,TRBV4-1,TGCGCCAGCAGCCAAGGGAGACCTACGGCCGACTATGGCTACACCTTC,CASSQGRPTADYGYTF
TRBJ2-5,NA,NA,TRBV7-2,TGTGCCAGCAGCCCTTCTGGGTCATACAGGGAATGGACCCAGTACTTC,CASSPSGSYREWTQYF
TRBJ1-1,NA,NA,TRBV3-1/TRBV3-2,TGTGCCAGCAGCCAAACCGACAGGCAGAACACTGAAGCTTTCTTT,CASSQTDRQNTEAFF
TRBJ2-3,TRBD2,NA,TRBV30,TGTGCCTGGAAAGATAGCGGGAACACAGATACGCAGTATTTT,CAWKDSGNTDTQYF
TRBJ2-3,TRBD1,NA,TRBV10-3,TGTGCCATCGGGGGGGACAGGGGGAAAACAGATACGCAGTATTTT,CAIGGDRGKTDTQYF
TRBJ1-2,NA,NA,TRBV30,TGTGCCTGGTCTAGTGGCAACTATGGCTACACCTTC,CAWSSGNYGYTF
TRBJ1-2,NA,NA,TRBV5-1,TGCGCCAGCAGCTTGGCAGGCAGGGCCGATGGCTACACCTTC,CASSLAGRADGYTF
TRBJ1-1,NA,few,TRBV2,TGTGCCAGCAGACCCCAGGGGCCGGCTGAAGCTTTCTTT,CASRPQGPAEAFF
TRBJ1-1,NA,once,TRBV24-1,TGTGCCACCAGTGGGGCAGGGAAATATGTGGGCGGTAACACTGAAGCTTTCTTT,CATSGAGKYVGGNTEAFF
TRBJ2-7,NA,NA,TRBV5-5,TGTGCCAGCAGCTCGATGGCAGGGGTTTACGAGCAGTACTTC,CASSSMAGVYEQYF
TRBJ2-3,TRBD1,NA,TRBV11-3,TGTGCCAGCAGCCCGGGACAGGGGCCTAGCACAGATACGCAGTATTTT,CASSPGQGPSTDTQYF
TRBJ2-7,NA,NA,TRBV7-3,TGTGCCAGCAGCTTAGGGGGACAAGGCTACGAGCAGTACTTC,CASSLGGQGYEQYF
TRBJ1-5,NA,once,TRBV5-1,TGCGCCAGCACTCTCGGCCCCGGAGGTCAGCCCCAGCATTTT,CASTLGPGGQPQHF
TRBJ1-3,TRBD1,NA,TRBV7-9,TGTGCCAGCAGCCCTCGGGGTCAGGGGGCAGGAAACACCATATATTTT,CASSPRGQGAGNTIYF
TRBJ1-2,NA,NA,TRBV29-1,TGCAGCGTTGAAGATCTAGAGGGAGACTATGGCTACACCTTC,CSVEDLEGDYGYTF
TRBJ1-1,NA,few,TRBV7-3,TGTGCCAGCAGCTTATCACCTAGCCAGGAAGCTTTCTTT,CASSLSPSQEAFF
TRBJ1-2,TRBD1,NA,TRBV28,TGTGCCATCGGGACAGGGGCTTACTATGGCTACACCTTC,CAIGTGAYYGYTF
TRBJ2-7,NA,NA,TRBV19,TGTGCCAGTTTTTTCGGGAACGAGCAGTACTTC,CASFFGNEQYF
TRBJ2-3,NA,NA,TRBV9,TGTGCCAGCAGTCTGGCGGGTACGCAGTATTTT,CASSLAGTQYF
TRBJ1-1,NA,NA,TRBV9,TGTGCCACCCCGACAGCCACGAACACTGAAGCTTTCTTT,CATPTATNTEAFF
TRBJ2-5,TRBD1,NA,TRBV18,TGTGCCAGCTCACCGGGGACAGGAGAGACCCAGTACTTC,CASSPGTGETQYF
TRBJ2-3,NA,NA,TRBV7-9,TGTGCCAGCAGCTTAAGTTTAGGTCAGGCGGGGCACAGAGATACGCAGTATTTT,CASSLSLGQAGHRDTQYF
TRBJ2-7,NA,NA,TRBV6-5,TGTGCCAGCAGTCGCAGAAATGACGAGCAGTACTTC,CASSRRNDEQYF
TRBJ2-6,NA,NA,TRBV7-9,TGTGCCAGCAGACCCTGGCGGTTCTCTGGTGGGGCCAACGTCCTGACTTTC,CASRPWRFSGGANVLTF
TRBJ2-3,TRBD2,NA,TRBV28,TGTGCCAGCACCGAGCGGGGTTTGCCAGATACGCAGTATTTT,CASTERGLPDTQYF
TRBJ1-2,NA,NA,TRBV29-1,TGCAGCGTCAACGACTTAGATGGCTACACCTTC,CSVNDLDGYTF
TRBJ1-1,NA,NA,TRBV7-9,TGTGCCAGCAGCTTAGAGGGGTTCGGGACTGAAGCTTTCTTT,CASSLEGFGTEAFF
TRBJ1-5,TRBD1,NA,TRBV10-2,TGCGCCAGCAGTCATATCCCAGGACAGGGGTTTCAGCCCCAGCATTTT,CASSHIPGQGFQPQHF
TRBJ1-5,TRBD1,NA,TRBV3-1/TRBV3-2,TGTGCCAGCAGCCGAGATGGGACAGGGAGTCAGCCCCAGCATTTT,CASSRDGTGSQPQHF
TRBJ2-1,NA,NA,TRBV19,TGTGCCAGTAGTATACTAAGGGGGTCGGTTAATGAGCAGTTCTTC,CASSILRGSVNEQFF
TRBJ1-3,TRBD1,NA,TRBV28,TGTGCCAGCAGTTTAATCACCGGGACAGGGTTGTTGGCTGGAAACACCATATATTTT,CASSLITGTGLLAGNTIYF
TRBJ1-2,TRBD1,NA,TRBV5-1,TGCGCCAGCAGTCGTTTCCTGCTACAGGGGGCGCATGGCTACACCTTC,CASSRFLLQGAHGYTF
TRBJ1-3,NA,NA,TRBV11-2,TGTGCCAGCAGCCGAGACAGTGGAAACACCATATATTTT,CASSRDSGNTIYF
TRBJ1-1,TRBD1,once,TRBV29-1,TGCAGCGTTGAGCGGAACCGGGACAGGGGATCGGCTTTCTTT,CSVERNRDRGSAFF
TRBJ2-2,TRBD2,NA,TRBV2,TGTGCCAGCGAGGCGGGGGGTAGCGGGGAGCTGTTTTTT,CASEAGGSGELFF
TRBJ2-2,NA,few,TRBV5-1,TGCGCCAGCAGCAGCCGAGGAGGTCCCGGGGAGCTGTTTTTT,CASSSRGGPGELFF
TRBJ1-2,TRBD1,NA,TRBV27,TGTGCCAGCAGTTTCCGAGGGGGCGAGGGCTACACCTTC,CASSFRGGEGYTF
TRBJ2-7,NA,NA,TRBV6-1,TGTGCCAGCAGTGAAAGGAGCAGGGTAGACGAGCAGTACTTC,CASSERSRVDEQYF
TRBJ1-3,TRBD1,NA,TRBV30,TGTGCCGCGAGGACAGGGCATGTAGGAAACACCATATATTTT,CAARTGHVGNTIYF
TRBJ2-5,TRBD2,NA,TRBV30,TGTGCCTGGAGTGTTGTCCTAGCGGGGGGGCCAGAGACCCAGTACTTC,CAWSVVLAGGPETQYF
TRBJ1-1,TRBD1,once,TRBV7-9,TGTGCCAGCAGCACCCTAGGGGGCGTGAACACTGAAGCTTTCTTT,CASSTLGGVNTEAFF
TRBJ2-7,TRBD1,NA,TRBV18,TGTGCCAGCTCTCTAGGGACAGGGTATAACTACGAGCAGTACTTC,CASSLGTGYNYEQYF
TRBJ2-3,TRBD2,NA,TRBV27,TGTGCCAGCAGTACCCGGGCGGGGGGCACAGATACGCAGTATTTT,CASSTRAGGTDTQYF